A single sample gave rise to the 17 T cell receptor beta chains below, sequenced in a study of cytomegalovirus exposure and HLA in healthy donors. Vbeta (60) and Jbeta (13) primers were used in the PCR. Produced via immunoSEQ multiplex PCR; TCRdb's table is partial and in-frame only. The data contain some 190,000 clones, 81% of them seen just once; the ten biggest clones take up roughly 3.1%. Sequenced sample: PBMCs. These receptors all stem from a man aged 35 to 55 in good health and CMV-seropositive.

This clone was seen only a few times. The rearrangement uses TRBV2 and TRBJ1-1; a weak D match, TRBD1 (5 bases). The CDR3 is made up of 14 amino acids. Germline assignment: CDR1 SNHLY and CDR2 FYNNEI. V lost 2 bases, J lost 1 base, and 8 bases lay in between. The CDR3 bases are TGTGCCAGCAGTGAACGGCAGGGGAACACTGAAGCTTTCTTT. It encodes CASSERQGNTEAFF.

The J gene is TRBJ1-5, the V gene TRBV6-1; TRBD1 agrees at 7 bases. This CDR3 has 15 residues. The V segment lost 6 bases and the J segment 9 bases; nucleotides outside the gene matches: 14. In germline, CDR1 is MNHNS, CDR2 SASEGT. The CDR3 here is CASRGTAGPGMPQHF. The CDR3 nucleotides read TGTGCCAGCAGAGGGACAGCCGGCCCCGGAATGCCCCAGCATTTT.

This chain uses TRBV6-1 with TRBJ2-3, with 10 bases lining up with TRBD2. With 0 bases clipped from V and 3 bases from J, the junction kept 6 bases outside the gene matches. CDR3 length: 17 amino acids. Germline CDR1 reads MNHNS; CDR2 reads SASEGT. CDR3 coding DNA: TGTGCCAGCAGTGAAGCCCCTAGCGGGAGAGGGACAGATACGCAGTATTTT. It yields the protein CASSEAPSGRGTDTQYF.

This chain uses TRBV7-2 with TRBJ1-6; TRBD1 matches at 7 bases. The CDR3 runs 15 residues. The germline V gene encodes CDR1 SGHTA and CDR2 FQGNSA. V trimming: 5 bases; J trimming: 1 base; junction bases outside the gene matches: 2. CDR3 DNA: TGTGCCAGCAGCGGCAGGGGGTCCTATAATTCACCCCTCCACTTT. Translation gives CASSGRGSYNSPLHF. Complete variable domain (other parts from reference TRBV7-2 and TRBJ1-6): GAGVSQSPSNKVTEKGKDVELRCDPISGHTALYWYRQSLGQGLEFLIYFQGNSAPDKSGLPSDRFSAERTGGSVSTLTIQRTQQEDSAVYLCASSGRGSYNSPLHFGNGTRLTVT.

This clone occurred a few times. The chain has TRBV7-6 and TRBJ2-1, with 13 bases fitting TRBD2. Trimming cost V 5 bases and J 4 bases; bases outside gene matches: 8. Per the germline V gene, CDR1 is SGHVS and CDR2 is FNYEAQ. There are 17 residues in the CDR3. CDR3 DNA sequence: TGTGCCAGCAGCCACCCGACTAGCGGGGGGAGGTACAATGAGCAGTTCTTC. Translated, it gives CASSHPTSGGRYNEQFF.

This clone has more than one count but fewer than ten. This sequence joins TRBV4-1 and TRBJ2-2; TRBD2 might be the D (6 bases). Germline V CDR1 and CDR2: MGHRA, YSYEKL. The CDR3 runs 9 residues. CDR3 protein: CPGAGELFF. CDR3 DNA sequence: TGCCCGGGGGCCGGGGAGCTGTTTTTT.

The chain combines TRBV4-2 with TRBJ2-3; 10 bases match TRBD2. Trimming took 4 bases from V and 0 from J; bases not matched to a gene: 7. The CDR3 totals 17 residues. Germline V lookup: CDR1 LGHNA, CDR2 YNFKEQ. CDR3 coding DNA: TGTGCCAGCAGCCCCTTGTTAGCGGGGGGCAGCACAGATACGCAGTATTTT. It is translated as CASSPLLAGGSTDTQYF.

The rearrangement joins TRBV7-9 to TRBJ1-4, with D uncertain. The CDR3 contains 15 residues. V lost 4 bases to trimming and J lost 0 bases, with 9 bases between them. The germline V gene has CDR1 SEHNR and CDR2 FQNEAQ (reference sequence). CDR3 DNA: TGTGCCAGCAGCTCATCGGGAGCAACTAATGAAAAACTGTTTTTT. Amino acids: CASSSSGATNEKLFF.

This chain links TRBV19 with TRBJ2-7; 10 bases match TRBD1. V trimming: 4 bases; J trimming: 2 bases; junction bases outside the gene matches: 2. The CDR3 covers 14 residues. CDR1 is LNHDA, CDR2 SQIVND, per germline (reference sequence). CDR3 loop: CASSRTGGTYEQYF. DNA of the CDR3: TGTGCCAGTAGTAGGACAGGGGGGACCTACGAGCAGTACTTC.

The rearrangement uses TRBV18 and TRBJ2-1, with D tentatively TRBD2 (6 bases). CDR1 and CDR2 (germline): KGHSH, LQKENI. This CDR3 comprises 12 residues. V was shortened by 2 bases and J by 8 bases, with 7 bases between the two germline ends. The CDR3 loop is CASSPGGDEQFF. In nucleotides, the CDR3 is TGTGCCAGCTCACCAGGCGGGGATGAGCAGTTCTTC.

The V call is TRBV18, the J call TRBJ2-1, with a possible D match to TRBD1 (6 bases). Germline V lookup: CDR1 KGHSH, CDR2 LQKENI. The CDR3 has 12 residues. V was clipped by 5 bases and J by 6 bases, with 8 bases between them. CDR3 region: CASSSDSNEQFF. For the CDR3, the DNA is TGTGCCAGCTCATCGGACAGCAATGAGCAGTTCTTC.

The rearrangement joins TRBV2 to TRBJ2-1; 9 bases match TRBD1. The CDR3 totals 13 residues. Germline CDR1 SNHLY, CDR2 FYNNEI. J gave up 7 bases and V 6 bases, and 4 bases lay outside the gene matches. The CDR3 DNA reads as TGTGCCAGCAGGGACAGGGGTTTAAATGAGCAGTTCTTC. It codes for CASRDRGLNEQFF.

Of note for this clone: Compared with germline, one end of the junction differs, possibly owing to a read error. Other DNA sequences from this sample encode an identical CDR3 as well. The V and J genes are TRBV27 and TRBJ1-6; a possible D gene is TRBD1 (5 bases). Germline CDR1 is MNHEY and CDR2 is SMNVEV (reference sequence). The CDR3 runs 14 residues. The CDR3 spells CASSFQGWNSPLHF. The DNA for the CDR3 is TGTGCCAGCAGTTTTCAGGGTTGGAATTCCCCCCTCCACTTT.

The chain uses TRBV28 and TRBJ2-1; the match to TRBD2 covers 11 bases. V lost 2 bases and J lost 2; bases outside the gene matches: 5. Germline V gives CDR1 MDHEN, CDR2 SYDVKM. The CDR3 runs to 17 residues. The chain's CDR3 is CASSLAGTSGAYNEQFF. The CDR3 DNA reads as TGTGCCAGCAGTTTAGCGGGGACTAGCGGAGCCTACAATGAGCAGTTCTTC.

V gene TRBV4-1 combines with J gene TRBJ2-4, with 7 bases matching TRBD2. The CDR3 has 18 amino acids. CDR1 and CDR2 from the germline V gene are MGHRA and YSYEKL. The V and J ends lost 0 bases and 2 bases, in that order; junction bases with no gene match: 10. The DNA for the CDR3 is TGCGCCAGCAGCCAAGACGATAGACCGGGACTACCCAAAAACATTCAGTACTTC. It codes for CASSQDDRPGLPKNIQYF.

The chain links TRBV6-5 to TRBJ1-1; D is possibly TRBD1 (6 bases). Germline V gene sequence: CDR1 MNHEY, CDR2 SVGAGI. V lost 2 bases, J lost 10 bases, and 20 bases lay in between. The CDR3 is 15 residues long. In DNA form, the CDR3 reads TGTGCCAGCAGTTACACGACCGGGACAAGGTTACTAGCTTTCTTT. Amino acids: CASSYTTGTRLLAFF.

The chain employs TRBV7-2 and TRBJ2-5; 9 nucleotides match TRBD2. The germline gives CDR1 SGHTA, CDR2 FQGNSA. This CDR3 contains 14 residues. Trimming at V came to 3 bases and at J to 5 bases, leaving 4 bases not matched to a gene. The CDR3 DNA sequence: TGTGCCAGCAGCTTTACCGCGGGGGGGGAGACCCAGTACTTC. Residues: CASSFTAGGETQYF.